Each of the 22 T cell receptor beta chains below was sequenced from the same sample in a study of CD8 T cells in Susac syndrome. A quantity of about 0.5 to 1 ug RNA underwent reverse transcription using random hexamers. From the immunoSEQ multiplex PCR reads, TCRdb called clonotypes with MiXCR, one entry per CDR3 protein. The sample includes some 150,000 distinct CDR3 sequences, 94% seen only once; the top ten take about 0.26%. Material: CD8+ T cells from PBMCs. These receptors were taken from a human donor in good health.

The chain recombines TRBV6-5 with TRBJ2-5, with TRBD1 matching over 9 bases. The V and J ends lost 4 bases and 2 bases, in that order; junction bases with no gene match: 2. CDR1 is MNHEY and CDR2 is SVGAGI in the germline V gene. CDR3 size: 14 residues. CDR3 in DNA: TGTGCCAGCAGTTGGGGACAGGGTCAAGAGACCCAGTACTTC. Translation: CASSWGQGQETQYF.

This clonotype appeared a few times. V is TRBV19 and J is TRBJ1-5; possible D gene TRBD1, 6 bases. The CDR3 is made up of 12 amino acids. Germline CDR1 LNHDA, CDR2 SQIVND (reference sequence). V gave up 9 bases and J gave up 6 bases, with 12 bases separating them. The DNA of the CDR3 is TGTGCCAGCTCACAGGGTTTTCAGCCCCAGCATTTT. Translated: CASSQGFQPQHF.

V and J are TRBV13 and TRBJ2-3, with 7 bases aligning to TRBD2. Unmatched junction bases numbered 9, after V lost 4 bases and J lost 2 bases. From germline, CDR1 is PRHDT and CDR2 FYEKMQ (reference sequence). The CDR3 length is 16 residues. CDR3 protein: CASSYPSGDPTDTQYF. The CDR3, as DNA: TGTGCCAGCAGCTACCCCAGCGGGGACCCCACAGATACGCAGTATTTT.

This clonotype has a single count. The rearrangement joins TRBV4-1 to TRBJ2-1, with 11 bases aligning to TRBD1. The CDR3 length is 15 residues. V lost 6 bases, J lost 7 bases, and 8 bases stayed unmatched. Germline-derived CDR1 and CDR2 are MGHRA and YSYEKL. DNA of the CDR3: TGCGCCAGCAGTCCGGACAGGGGGCTAATGAATGAGCAGTTCTTC. Translated, it gives CASSPDRGLMNEQFF.

This sequence joins TRBV5-4 and TRBJ2-5, with D possibly being TRBD2 (6 bases). Germline assignment: CDR1 SGHNT and CDR2 YYREEE (reference sequence). V dropped 4 bases and J dropped 4 bases, with 11 bases sitting between them. The length of the CDR3 is 13 residues. CDR3: CASSGRETETQYF. The CDR3 bases are TGTGCCAGCAGCGGTCGGGAGACAGAGACCCAGTACTTC.

This chain connects TRBV12-3 or TRBV12-4 to TRBJ1-1; tentative D call: TRBD1 (5 bases). The CDR3 length is 13 residues. V shed 11 bases and J shed 0 bases, with 13 bases lying between them. The CDR3 coding sequence is TGTGCCGGTCGAGACAGCTTGAACACTGAAGCTTTCTTT. Protein product: CAGRDSLNTEAFF.

V and J are TRBV20-1 and TRBJ1-5, with TRBD1 matching over 8 bases. The trim removed 6 bases at V and 7 bases at J, leaving 8 bases unmatched. The germline V gene encodes CDR1 DFQATT and CDR2 SNEGSKA (reference sequence). The CDR3 totals 13 residues. The CDR3 region is CSARDRMGQPQHF. The CDR3 DNA sequence: TGCAGTGCACGGGACAGGATGGGGCAGCCCCAGCATTTT.

The gene calls are TRBV28 and TRBJ2-5, with TRBD1 matching over 9 bases. This CDR3 comprises 16 residues. Losses at the gene ends were 5 bases for V and 3 bases for J; bases not matched to a gene: 10. Germline V gene data show CDR1 as MDHEN and CDR2 as SYDVKM. DNA of the CDR3: TGTGCCAGCAGTCACACACCGACAGGGGGGGAAGAGACCCAGTACTTC. This gives the protein CASSHTPTGGEETQYF. The full variable domain, rest sourced from reference TRBV28 and TRBJ2-5, is DVKVTQSSRYLVKRTGEKVFLECVQDMDHENMFWYRQDPGLGLRLIYFSYDVKMKEKGDIPEGYSVSREKKERFSLILESASTNQTSMYLCASSHTPTGGEETQYFGPGTRLLVL.

This clonotype appeared a single time. The CDR3 loop is CASSQSRGRCDEQFF. In nucleotides, the CDR3 is TGCGCCAGCAGTCAATCTCGAGGGAGGTGCGATGAGCAGTTCTTC. The V call is TRBV23-1, the J call TRBJ2-1; the D gene is possibly TRBD2 (6 bases). TRBV23-1 is treated as an ORF (open reading frame) with a function not yet certain. V was pared by 0 bases and J by 8 bases, with 14 bases between. This CDR3 is 15 amino acids long.

The J gene is TRBJ1-5, the V gene TRBV6-4, with D possibly TRBD1 on 5 matching bases. Trimming took off 0 bases at V and 3 bases at J, with 12 bases between the two ends. CDR3 length equals 16 residues. Germline CDR1 is MRHNA and CDR2 is SNTAGT. In nucleotides, the CDR3 is TGTGCCAGCAGTGACTCGACAGAAAAAGACAATCAGCCCCAGCATTTT. This encodes CASSDSTEKDNQPQHF.

This sequence joins TRBV27 and TRBJ2-1; D uncertain. Germline V gene data show CDR1 as MNHEY and CDR2 as SMNVEV (reference sequence). This CDR3 contains 16 residues. Trimming left V 7 bases short and J 3 bases short, with 19 bases between. CDR3 amino acids: CASNVDSNGNYNEQFF. The CDR3 bases are TGTGCCAGCAACGTCGACTCGAACGGTAACTACAATGAGCAGTTCTTC.

The genes are TRBV19 and TRBJ2-1; TRBD2 might be the D (5 bases). Per germline, CDR1 LNHDA and CDR2 SQIVND (reference sequence). The V gene lost 2 bases and the J gene lost 0 bases, with 8 bases spanning the gap. The CDR3 is 15 residues long. CDR3 DNA: TGTGCCAGTAGTATAAAGAGCGGCTCCTACAATGAGCAGTTCTTC. It is translated as CASSIKSGSYNEQFF.

The J gene is TRBJ2-1, the V gene TRBV20-1, with 9 bases identical to TRBD2. The J segment lost 2 bases and the V segment lost 5 bases, leaving 7 bases of the junction unmatched. The CDR3 sequence is 15 residues long. Germline V CDR1 and CDR2: DFQATT, SNEGSKA (reference sequence). CDR3 in DNA: TGCAGTGCTGGTGGACTAGCGCTACCCTACAATGAGCAGTTCTTC. This codes for CSAGGLALPYNEQFF.

The CDR3 DNA reads as TGCAGTGCTAATAACAGATTTCGCACTTCACACAACACAGATACGCAGTATTTT. Residues: CSANNRFRTSHNTDTQYF. The chain links TRBV20-1 to TRBJ2-3; D is unresolved. The CDR3 consists of 18 residues. The V end was cut by 4 bases, the J end by 2 bases, with 25 bases between. Germline CDR1 DFQATT, CDR2 SNEGSKA (reference sequence).

V is TRBV11-2 and J is TRBJ2-3, with 13 bases aligning to TRBD2. V lost 5 bases to trimming and J lost 0 bases; unmatched junction nucleotides: 14. The germline V gene encodes CDR1 SGHAT and CDR2 FQNNGV. This CDR3 has 20 residues. The CDR3 DNA reads as TGTGCCAGCAGCCCGCCGGCACTAGCGGGAGGGCCTTTTAGCACAGATACGCAGTATTTT. It yields the protein CASSPPALAGGPFSTDTQYF.

This chain joins TRBV6-2 or TRBV6-3 and TRBJ2-5; TRBD1 is a possible D gene (6 bases). The germline V gene has CDR1 MNHEY and CDR2 SVGEGT. V was pared by 10 bases and J by 0 bases, with 15 bases between. This CDR3 comprises 14 residues. The CDR3 nucleotides read TGTGCCAAAAAGGGGGTATCGAACCAAGAGACCCAGTACTTC. Its translation is CAKKGVSNQETQYF.

CDR3 in amino acids: CASSVAGGPSTTQYF. The DNA for the CDR3 is TGTGCCAGCAGCGTAGCGGGAGGCCCTTCAACGACCCAGTACTTC. This chain links TRBV9 with TRBJ2-5; 7 positions match TRBD2. V lost 0 bases and J lost 7; bases outside the gene matches: 9. The length of the CDR3 is 15 residues. Germline V gives CDR1 SGDLS, CDR2 YYNGEE.

CDR3 loop: CASSPRAGNYGYTF. The CDR3 DNA reads as TGTGCCAGCAGTCCCAGGGCGGGTAACTATGGCTACACCTTC. The chain is built from TRBV12-3 or TRBV12-4 and TRBJ1-2, with D tentatively TRBD1 (5 bases). This CDR3 has 14 residues. V was clipped by 5 bases and J by 1 base, with 11 bases between them.

This chain joins TRBV13 and TRBJ2-1, with 8 bases identical to TRBD1. Germline-derived CDR1 and CDR2 are PRHDT and FYEKMQ (reference sequence). After removal of 3 bases from V and 6 bases from J, the junction contained 1 base not matched to a gene. The CDR3 runs to 13 residues. The CDR3 DNA follows: TGTGCCAGCAGCTTCGGACAGGGCAATGAGCAGTTCTTC. Translated: CASSFGQGNEQFF.

The gene calls are TRBV7-9 and TRBJ2-7; 9 positions agree with TRBD1. Losses at the gene ends were 5 bases for V and 7 bases for J; bases not matched to a gene: 12. Germline CDR1 SEHNR, CDR2 FQNEAQ (reference sequence). The CDR3 is 15 residues long. The CDR3 loop is CASSPVTNRGHEQYF. The CDR3, as DNA: TGTGCCAGCAGCCCAGTAACCAACAGGGGGCATGAGCAGTACTTC.

The CDR3: CASSRGRYNEQFF. The DNA of the CDR3 is TGTGCCAGCAGCCGGGGGCGTTACAATGAGCAGTTCTTC. V usage is TRBV13 and J usage is TRBJ2-1; D could derive from TRBD1 or TRBD2 (6 bases each). Per the germline V gene, CDR1 is PRHDT and CDR2 is FYEKMQ (reference sequence). The CDR3 is 13 amino acids. Trimming took off 5 bases at V and 4 bases at J, with 9 bases between the two ends.

The rearrangement uses TRBV6-5 and TRBJ2-5; D possibly uses TRBD1 or TRBD2 (5 bases each). The CDR3 covers 15 residues. Germline CDR1 reads MNHEY; CDR2 reads SVGAGI. Trimming took 6 bases from V and 5 from J, leaving 19 bases between them. The CDR3 reads CASSPSDNRGETQYF. The CDR3 nucleotides are TGTGCCAGCAGCCCCTCGGACAACCGAGGGGAGACCCAGTACTTC.